One and the same sample provided the 31 T cell receptor beta chains below, sequenced in a study of naive and memory T cell subsets. Four PCR rounds used nested alpha and beta constant region primers plus the SP2 primer. TCRdb recomputed calls from the 5' RACE reads with MiXCR, one row per CDR3 protein. The sample includes about 60,000 distinct CDR3 sequences, less than 10% of them seen just once. TCR cDNA received a 3' ligated oligonucleotide that carried a UMI. Receptor source: a female donor in good health.

The J gene is TRBJ1-5, the V gene TRBV6-2 or TRBV6-3; no firm D call. This CDR3 is built from 15 residues. Trimming stripped 0 bases from V and 0 bases from J, with 6 bases between. Germline CDR1 is MNHEY and CDR2 is SVGEGT. The CDR3 here is CASSYSKISNQPQHF. CDR3 bases: TGTGCCAGCAGTTACTCGAAGATTAGCAATCAGCCCCAGCATTTT.

The chain links TRBV9 to TRBJ2-1, with D perhaps matching TRBD2 (5 bases). V was cut by 1 base and J by 2 bases, with 16 bases left in between. Germline V gives CDR1 SGDLS, CDR2 YYNGEE. This CDR3 has 17 amino acids. The CDR3 protein is CASSVSEGEQTYNEQFF. The DNA of the CDR3 is TGTGCCAGCAGCGTAAGTGAGGGCGAGCAAACCTACAATGAGCAGTTCTTC.

The CDR3 DNA sequence: TGTGCCAGCAGCTTCGAGGGACACCTGAACACTGAAGCTTTCTTT. Its translation: CASSFEGHLNTEAFF. This chain joins TRBV7-9 and TRBJ1-1; tentative D call: TRBD1 (6 bases). The CDR3 has 15 residues. CDR1 and CDR2 (germline): SEHNR, FQNEAQ (reference sequence). V dropped 3 bases and J dropped 0 bases, with 11 bases sitting between them.

This clonotype has at least ten counts. V usage is TRBV6-5 and J usage is TRBJ2-1; 14 bases fit TRBD2. The CDR3 covers 15 residues. In germline, CDR1 is MNHEY, CDR2 SVGAGI. Losses at the gene ends were 6 bases for V and 9 bases for J; bases not matched to a gene: 7. CDR3 loop: CASRPGLAGGSEQFF. The CDR3 DNA is TGTGCCAGCAGACCCGGACTAGCGGGAGGTTCTGAGCAGTTCTTC.

DNA of the CDR3: TGTGCCAGCAGTCCCTTGACTAGCGGGAGGGCCACCGAGCAGTACTTC. Translated: CASSPLTSGRATEQYF. J is TRBJ2-7 and V is TRBV28; 14 nucleotides line up with TRBD2. The CDR3 consists of 16 residues. Germline V lookup: CDR1 MDHEN, CDR2 SYDVKM. Trimming at V came to 5 bases and at J to 6 bases, leaving 9 bases not matched to a gene. The full variable domain, completed using reference TRBV28 and TRBJ2-7, is DVKVTQSSRYLVKRTGEKVFLECVQDMDHENMFWYRQDPGLGLRLIYFSYDVKMKEKGDIPEGYSVSREKKERFSLILESASTNQTSMYLCASSPLTSGRATEQYFGPGTRLTVT.

CDR3 bases: TGTGCCAGCAGCTTCGACAGGGTCGCCAAAAACATTCAGTACTTC. Protein product: CASSFDRVAKNIQYF. This chain connects TRBV7-9 to TRBJ2-4; 7 bases map to TRBD1. This CDR3 is 15 amino acids long. Unmatched junction bases numbered 3, after V lost 3 bases and J lost 1 base. The germline gives CDR1 SEHNR, CDR2 FQNEAQ (reference sequence).

This clonotype has ten or more counts. This chain connects TRBV14 to TRBJ1-1, with D hard to call. V shed 1 base and J shed 6 bases, with 3 bases lying between them. The CDR3 spans 11 residues. Germline lookup yields CDR1 SGHDN and CDR2 FVKESK. The CDR3 loop is CASSQAPEAFF. CDR3 nucleotide sequence: TGTGCCAGCAGCCAAGCACCTGAAGCTTTCTTT.

V is TRBV5-6 and J is TRBJ2-7; TRBD1 aligns across 9 bases. This CDR3 is built from 15 residues. Looked up from germline, CDR1 is SGHDT and CDR2 is YYEEEE. V was clipped by 3 bases and J by 3 bases; unmatched bases: 7. The CDR3 here is CASSYQTGGIYEQYF. The CDR3 DNA reads TGTGCCAGCAGCTATCAGACAGGGGGGATCTACGAGCAGTACTTC.

This clonotype was seen only a few times. V is TRBV29-1 and J is TRBJ2-1; 9 nucleotides align to TRBD2. J lost 6 bases, V lost 8 bases, and 11 bases had no gene match. Germline CDR1 and CDR2: SQVTM and ANQGSEA. The CDR3 contains 14 residues. This CDR3 reads CSYQAGGVGNEQFF. For the CDR3, the DNA is TGCAGCTACCAAGCGGGGGGCGTCGGCAATGAGCAGTTCTTC.

This clonotype was counted ten times or more. The V and J genes are TRBV20-1 and TRBJ2-5; 7 bases line up with TRBD2. Trimming took 5 bases from V and 4 from J; bases not matched to a gene: 16. Germline assignment: CDR1 DFQATT and CDR2 SNEGSKA (reference sequence). The CDR3 sequence is 16 residues long. The CDR3 DNA is TGCAGTGCTCCACCTTCACACACACTAGCGAGAGAGACCCAGTACTTC. Protein: CSAPPSHTLARETQYF.

The chain is built from TRBV12-5 and TRBJ2-6; tentatively, D is TRBD1 (6 bases). The CDR3 has 15 amino acids. The germline CDR1 and CDR2 sequences are LGHNT and FRNRAP. The V end lost 3 bases, the J end lost 2 bases, and 8 bases lay between the germline ends. The CDR3 DNA is TGTGCTAGTGGTTTCCAGGGGACTGGGGCCAACGTCCTGACTTTC. As protein: CASGFQGTGANVLTF.

This clonotype showed up just a few times. The chain has TRBV27 and TRBJ2-7; no reliable D call. Between the trimmed V and J ends, which lost 0 bases and 8 bases, there was a span of 11 bases. This CDR3 has 13 amino acids. From germline, CDR1 is MNHEY and CDR2 SMNVEV (reference sequence). The CDR3 DNA follows: TGTGCCAGCAGTTTATCGATTGGAATAAAGCAGTACTTC. Its translation is CASSLSIGIKQYF.

This chain joins TRBV5-4 and TRBJ2-5, with D uncertain. Trimming took 6 bases from V and 0 from J, leaving 3 bases between them. The CDR3 spans 11 residues. CDR1 is SGHNT and CDR2 is YYREEE in the germline V gene (reference sequence). In DNA, the CDR3 is TGTGCCAGCACTAACCAAGAGACCCAGTACTTC. This translates into CASTNQETQYF. Filled out from reference TRBV5-4 and TRBJ2-5, the complete variable domain reads ETGVTQSPTHLIKTRGQQVTLRCSSQSGHNTVSWYQQALGQGPQFIFQYYREEENGRGNFPPRFSGLQFPNYSSELNVNALELDDSALYLCASTNQETQYFGPGTRLLVL.

There are a few counts of this clonotype. The rearrangement links TRBV2 to TRBJ1-5; D uncertain. The length of the CDR3 is 15 residues. V was cut by 8 bases and J by 0 bases, with 14 bases left in between. Germline lookup yields CDR1 SNHLY and CDR2 FYNNEI. This chain's CDR3 is CASRTDGYSNQPQHF. The CDR3 nucleotides are TGTGCCAGCCGAACAGACGGTTATAGCAATCAGCCCCAGCATTTT.

This clonotype was observed at least ten times. CDR3 sequence (DNA): TGTGCTAGTGGTTCCGGGACAGGGAATGAAAAACTGTTTTTT. This codes for CASGSGTGNEKLFF. The genes are TRBV12-5 and TRBJ1-4; 9 bases fit TRBD1. Germline trimming cut 4 bases from V and 5 bases from J; bases unmatched to any gene: 2. There are 14 residues in the CDR3. CDR1 is LGHNT and CDR2 is FRNRAP in the germline V gene.

The J gene is TRBJ2-1, the V gene TRBV28, with TRBD2 matching over 13 bases. The germline V gene encodes CDR1 MDHEN and CDR2 SYDVKM. V lost 6 bases to trimming and J lost 8 bases; unmatched junction nucleotides: 4. The CDR3 length is 14 residues. The CDR3, as DNA: TGTGCCAGCAGACTAGCGGGAGGGCCGGATGAGCAGTTCTTC. This sequence encodes CASRLAGGPDEQFF.

This clonotype was counted between two and nine times. The rearrangement joins TRBV7-8 to TRBJ1-1, with 7 bases aligning to TRBD1. This CDR3 comprises 15 residues. V trimming: 0 bases; J trimming: 0 bases; junction bases outside the gene matches: 1. The germline V gene encodes CDR1 SGHVS and CDR2 FQNEAQ. CDR3 DNA: TGTGCCAGCAGCTTAGCGACAGGGATGAACACTGAAGCTTTCTTT. Residues: CASSLATGMNTEAFF.

This clonotype was picked up a small number of times. V and J are TRBV12-3 or TRBV12-4 and TRBJ2-7; 8 bases align to TRBD2. The CDR3 runs 15 residues. Losses at the gene ends were 7 bases for V and 1 base for J; bases not matched to a gene: 9. The CDR3 loop reads CASTRGGQGSYEQYF. CDR3 sequence (DNA): TGTGCCAGCACCCGGGGGGGCCAGGGATCCTACGAGCAGTACTTC.

The table lists this clonotype with a few counts. The genes are TRBV7-3 and TRBJ2-7; TRBD1 or TRBD2 may be the D gene (5 bases each). Germline V gene data show CDR1 as SGHTA and CDR2 as FQGTGA. V was shortened by 3 bases and J by 5 bases, with 11 bases between the two germline ends. The CDR3 is 13 residues long. In DNA form, the CDR3 reads TGTGCCAGCAGCTTCTATCGGGGCCACGAGCAGTACTTC. It yields the protein CASSFYRGHEQYF.

The sample holds many counts of this clonotype. This chain joins TRBV7-8 and TRBJ2-5; TRBD1 might be the D (6 bases). Trimming took off 5 bases at V and 0 bases at J, with 10 bases between the two ends. The CDR3 runs 14 residues. Germline V gene lookup returns CDR1 SGHVS and CDR2 FQNEAQ. The chain's CDR3 is CASSPDRYQETQYF. The CDR3 DNA follows: TGTGCCAGCAGCCCAGACAGGTACCAAGAGACCCAGTACTTC. The variable domain in full, with the rest retrieved from reference TRBV7-8 and TRBJ2-5, is GAGVSQSPRYKVAKRGQDVALRCDPISGHVSLFWYQQALGQGPEFLTYFQNEAQLDKSGLPSDRFFAERPEGSVSTLKIQRTQQEDSAVYLCASSPDRYQETQYFGPGTRLLVL.

This clonotype was observed many times. This chain connects TRBV12-3 or TRBV12-4 to TRBJ1-1, with unresolved D. There are 13 residues in the CDR3. Trimming removed 3 bases from V and 4 bases from J, with 9 bases in between. CDR3 DNA: TGTGCCAGCAGTTTTGAGGGTCGCACTGAAGCTTTCTTT. Translated, it gives CASSFEGRTEAFF.

This clonotype was detected ten times or more. This chain connects TRBV7-8 to TRBJ1-5; 9 bases match TRBD1. CDR3 size: 13 residues. Germline CDR1 reads SGHVS; CDR2 reads FQNEAQ. With V trimmed by 8 bases and J by 7 bases, 6 bases remained unmatched. The CDR3 bases are TGTGCCAGCCGGGACAGGGTAGAGCAGCCCCAGCATTTT. Translation: CASRDRVEQPQHF.

The gene calls are TRBV11-2 and TRBJ2-3; weak D call: TRBD2 (6 bases). In germline, CDR1 is SGHAT, CDR2 FQNNGV. Between the trimmed V and J ends, which lost 0 bases and 3 bases, there was a span of 16 bases. CDR3 length equals 17 residues. In DNA form, the CDR3 reads TGTGCCAGCAGCTTAGAGGGGACTCGCGGAATTACAGATACGCAGTATTTT. This codes for CASSLEGTRGITDTQYF.

This clonotype was seen at least ten times. This chain joins TRBV6-2 or TRBV6-3 and TRBJ2-3; TRBD2 might be the D (6 bases). Germline loops: CDR1 MNHEY, CDR2 SVGEGT. The CDR3 length is 15 residues. Deletions cut 6 bases from V and 0 bases from J, with 13 bases between. CDR3 protein: CASRAGRTSTDTQYF. Here the CDR3 DNA reads TGTGCCAGCAGGGCGGGAAGAACTAGCACAGATACGCAGTATTTT.

This chain connects TRBV10-1 to TRBJ1-1; TRBD1 might be the D (6 bases). Trimming left V 1 base short and J 6 bases short, with 18 bases between. From germline, CDR1 is WNHNN and CDR2 SYGVQD (reference sequence). CDR3 length: 16 residues. The CDR3 DNA sequence: TGCGCCAGCAGTGAGTTAGGGGGGGCGACGCAGGCTGAAGCTTTCTTT. Its protein product is CASSELGGATQAEAFF.

This clonotype was observed many times. The chain employs TRBV4-2 and TRBJ1-1, with a tentative D call TRBD1 (5 bases). CDR1 is LGHNA and CDR2 is YNFKEQ in the germline V gene. This CDR3 comprises 16 residues. The V end lost 0 bases, the J end lost 4 bases, and 15 bases lay between the germline ends. The DNA for the CDR3 is TGTGCCAGCAGCCAAGATGGGGGGGGAGGTGGCACTGAAGCTTTCTTT. Translated: CASSQDGGGGGTEAFF.

In its sample, this clonotype was seen a few times. The CDR3 nucleotides read TGTGCCAGCAGCTACAGGGTGGGCAGGGGGAACACTGAAGCTTTCTTT. It yields the protein CASSYRVGRGNTEAFF. The chain joins TRBV7-8 to TRBJ1-1; D perhaps matches TRBD1 (6 bases). Germline lookup yields CDR1 SGHVS and CDR2 FQNEAQ. The germline V and J ends were trimmed by 4 bases and 1 base, with 16 bases remaining between them. CDR3 length: 16 amino acids.

This clonotype was detected many times. The chain has TRBV29-1 and TRBJ1-2; D remains unclear. CDR1 SQVTM and CDR2 ANQGSEA come from the germline V gene. This CDR3 contains 11 residues. Deletions cut 2 bases from V and 4 bases from J, with 5 bases between. The CDR3 loop reads CSVESSYGYTF. CDR3 DNA: TGCAGCGTTGAATCCAGCTATGGCTACACCTTC.

The V gene is TRBV11-1, the J gene TRBJ1-1; D ambiguous. The CDR3 spans 16 residues. Trimming took 5 bases from V and 1 from J, leaving 17 bases between them. Germline V gene lookup returns CDR1 SGHAT and CDR2 FQDESV (reference sequence). CDR3 sequence (DNA): TGTGCCAGCAGCGGACGTCGGAGGGTTACGAACACTGAAGCTTTCTTT. Translation gives CASSGRRRVTNTEAFF. Filled out from reference TRBV11-1 and TRBJ1-1, the complete variable domain reads EAEVAQSPRYKITEKSQAVAFWCDPISGHATLYWYRQILGQGPELLVQFQDESVVDDSQLPKDRFSAERLKGVDSTLKIQPAELGDSAMYLCASSGRRRVTNTEAFFGQGTRLTVV.

This clonotype has a count of ten or more. This chain links TRBV29-1 with TRBJ2-3; TRBD2 might be the D (6 bases). The CDR3 sequence is 12 residues long. Deletions cut 7 bases from V and 6 bases from J, with 14 bases between. Germline V gene lookup returns CDR1 SQVTM and CDR2 ANQGSEA. The CDR3 region is CSETTSVDTQYF. As DNA, the CDR3 is TGCAGCGAGACGACTAGTGTGGATACGCAGTATTTT.

The chain carries TRBV5-1 and TRBJ2-5; 8 nucleotides align to TRBD1. V lost 1 base, J lost 1 base, and 0 bases stayed unmatched. Germline CDR1 and CDR2: SGHRS and YFSETQ. The CDR3 has 14 residues. Here the CDR3 DNA reads TGCGCCAGCAGCTTGCAGGGGGCCCAAGAGACCCAGTACTTC. Its translation: CASSLQGAQETQYF.